The clone carrying this T cell receptor beta chain is labeled medium-sized. The target antigen is unknown. The sample's time point: sample taken at primary tumor resection. The CDR3 consists of 15 residues. The germline gives CDR1 SGHTA, CDR2 FQGTGA. Trimming removed 2 bases from V and 2 bases from J, with 13 bases in between. TCRdb re-derived calls from the 5' RACE reads in MiXCR, one entry per CDR3 protein. The table has 7,300 or so distinct CDR3 sequences, 13% to 15% seen once; the top ten hold roughly 10%. The sample originates from a study of spatial heterogeneity in lung cancer. Findings and caveats of the study: Expanded alpha and beta TCR counts within tumors tracked tumor mutation counts.

The input for sequencing was lung tumor tissue, taken at surgery. The V call is TRBV7-3, the J call TRBJ2-7; a weak D match, TRBD1 (7 bases). The origin of this receptor is a female donor with early-stage non-small cell lung cancer. The CDR3 region is CASSLHPGGPYEQYF. The CDR3 DNA reads TGTGCCAGCAGCTTACATCCAGGGGGGCCCTACGAGCAGTACTTC.